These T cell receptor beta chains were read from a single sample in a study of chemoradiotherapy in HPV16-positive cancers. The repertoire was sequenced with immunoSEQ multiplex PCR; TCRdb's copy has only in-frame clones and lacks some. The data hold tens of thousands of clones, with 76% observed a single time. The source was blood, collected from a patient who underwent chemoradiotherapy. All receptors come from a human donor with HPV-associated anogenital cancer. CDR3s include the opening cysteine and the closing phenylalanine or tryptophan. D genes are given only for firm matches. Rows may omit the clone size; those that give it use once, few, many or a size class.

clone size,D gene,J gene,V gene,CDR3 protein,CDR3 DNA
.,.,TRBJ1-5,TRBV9,CASSAGGGNNQPQHF,TGTGCCAGCAGCGCGGGCGGAGGGAACAATCAGCCCCAGCATTTT
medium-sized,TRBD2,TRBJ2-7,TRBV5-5,CASSLAPAGNYEQYF,TGTGCCAGCAGCTTGGCCCCAGCGGGAAACTACGAGCAGTACTTC
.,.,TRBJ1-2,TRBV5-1,CASSPRTPLIHGYTF,TGCGCCAGCAGCCCCCGGACCCCCCTAATTCATGGCTACACCTTC
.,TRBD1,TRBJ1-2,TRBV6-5,CASSYPSGQGAYTF,TGTGCCAGCAGTTACCCCTCGGGACAGGGGGCTTACACCTTC
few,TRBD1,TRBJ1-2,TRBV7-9,CASSGDSRGYTF,TGTGCCAGCAGCGGGGACAGTCGGGGCTACACCTTC
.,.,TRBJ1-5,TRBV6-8,CASSYEREDNQPQHF,TGTGCCAGCAGTTACGAAAGGGAGGATAATCAGCCCCAGCATTTT
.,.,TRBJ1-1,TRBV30,CARQSPTGRHTEAFF,TGTGCCCGCCAGTCCCCGACCGGCAGGCACACTGAAGCTTTCTTT
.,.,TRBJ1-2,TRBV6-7,CASSYPGVKGGYTF,TGTGCCAGCAGTTACCCAGGGGTGAAGGGTGGCTACACCTTC
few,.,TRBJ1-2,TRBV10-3,CAISESGHLALSYTF,TGTGCCATCAGTGAGTCGGGACACCTTGCTCTCAGCTACACCTTC
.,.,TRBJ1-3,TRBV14,CASSQERRSGNTIYF,TGTGCCAGCAGCCAAGAAAGGCGCTCTGGAAACACCATATATTTT
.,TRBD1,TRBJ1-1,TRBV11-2,CASSRPTGAKSEAFF,TGTGCCAGCAGCAGACCGACAGGGGCAAAATCTGAAGCTTTCTTT
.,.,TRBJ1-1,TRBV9,CASSVEEGGAEAFF,TGTGCCAGCAGCGTAGAGGAGGGAGGGGCTGAAGCTTTCTTT
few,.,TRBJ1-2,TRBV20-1,CSARGGYGYTF,TGCAGTGCTAGAGGGGGCTATGGCTACACCTTC
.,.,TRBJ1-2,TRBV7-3,CASSLTSGYGYTF,TGTGCCAGCAGCTTAACGTCGGGCTATGGCTACACCTTC
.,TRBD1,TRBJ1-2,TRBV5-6,CASSLGQGYSGYTF,TGTGCCAGCAGCTTGGGACAGGGGTATAGTGGCTACACCTTC
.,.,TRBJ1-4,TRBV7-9,CASSLVGTNEKLFF,TGTGCCAGCAGCTTAGTGGGGACAAATGAAAAACTGTTTTTT
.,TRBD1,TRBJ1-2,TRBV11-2,CASSSPFGQDGYTF,TGTGCCAGCAGCTCCCCCTTTGGACAGGATGGCTACACCTTC
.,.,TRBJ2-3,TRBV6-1,CASSEWLGVDSTDTQYF,TGTGCCAGCAGTGAATGGTTAGGGGTCGATAGCACAGATACGCAGTATTTT
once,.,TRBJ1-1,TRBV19,CASSAGDTSGTEAFF,TGTGCCAGTAGTGCCGGGGACACCTCGGGGACTGAAGCTTTCTTT
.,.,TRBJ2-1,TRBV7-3,CASSSGTPRGNEQFF,TGTGCCAGCAGCTCCGGGACTCCCCGGGGAAATGAGCAGTTCTTC
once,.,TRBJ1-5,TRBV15,CATSRERGVGQPQHF,TGTGCCACCAGCAGAGAGAGGGGGGTGGGTCAGCCCCAGCATTTT
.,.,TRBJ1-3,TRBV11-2,CASSWTGNTIYF,TGTGCCAGCAGCTGGACTGGAAACACCATATATTTT
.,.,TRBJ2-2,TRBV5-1,CASSLERVPGELFF,TGCGCCAGCAGCTTGGAGAGGGTCCCCGGGGAGCTGTTTTTT
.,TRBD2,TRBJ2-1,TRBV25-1,CASRSISGGIYNEQFF,TGTGCCAGCAGATCGATCAGCGGGGGAATCTACAATGAGCAGTTCTTC
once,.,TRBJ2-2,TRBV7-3,CASSAGLPNTGELFF,TGTGCCAGCAGCGCCGGACTGCCGAACACCGGGGAGCTGTTTTTT
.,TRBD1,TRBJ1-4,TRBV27,CASSPTRDRVEKLFF,TGTGCCAGCAGTCCTACCCGGGACAGGGTTGAAAAACTGTTTTTT
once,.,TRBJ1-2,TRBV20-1,CSARWAYGYTF,TGCAGTGCTAGGTGGGCCTATGGCTACACCTTC
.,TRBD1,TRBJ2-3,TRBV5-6,CASSLRQGSDTQYF,TGTGCCAGCAGCTTGCGACAGGGCTCAGATACGCAGTATTTT
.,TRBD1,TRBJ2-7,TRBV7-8,CASSSGTASTYEQYF,TGTGCCAGCAGCTCCGGGACAGCCTCAACCTACGAGCAGTACTTC
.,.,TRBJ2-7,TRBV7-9,CASSPEISAVPYEQYF,TGTGCCAGCAGCCCAGAAATTTCCGCGGTCCCCTACGAGCAGTACTTC
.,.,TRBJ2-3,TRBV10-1,CASSESPAKGGADTQYF,TGCGCCAGCAGTGAGTCGCCCGCTAAGGGTGGGGCAGATACGCAGTATTTT
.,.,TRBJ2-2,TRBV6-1,CASYVGVTGELFF,TGTGCCAGCTATGTAGGGGTGACCGGGGAGCTGTTTTTT
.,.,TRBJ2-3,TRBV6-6,CATTGFYTDTQYF,TGTGCCACCACGGGCTTTTACACAGATACGCAGTATTTT
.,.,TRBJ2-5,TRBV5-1,CASSLTEETQYF,TGCGCCAGCAGCCTTACGGAGGAGACCCAGTACTTC
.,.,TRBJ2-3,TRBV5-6,CASSFFRGPADTQYF,TGTGCCAGCAGCTTTTTTCGAGGTCCCGCAGATACGCAGTATTTT
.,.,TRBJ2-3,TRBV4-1,CASSQLHGTDTQYF,TGCGCCAGCAGCCAATTGCATGGCACAGATACGCAGTATTTT
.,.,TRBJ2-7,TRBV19,CASSSRGTQINEQYF,TGTGCCAGTAGTTCGAGAGGAACCCAAATCAACGAGCAGTACTTC
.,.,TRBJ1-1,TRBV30,CAWSRTDTVEAFF,TGTGCCTGGAGCCGCACAGATACAGTTGAAGCTTTCTTT
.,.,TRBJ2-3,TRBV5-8,CASSLGLDSTDTQYF,TGTGCCAGCAGCTTGGGCTTGGACAGCACAGATACGCAGTATTTT
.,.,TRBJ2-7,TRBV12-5,CASGWTGSDEQYF,TGTGCTAGTGGTTGGACTGGAAGCGACGAGCAGTACTTC
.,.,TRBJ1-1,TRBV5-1,CASSAGAQDTEAFF,TGCGCCAGCAGCGCCGGAGCTCAGGACACTGAAGCTTTCTTT
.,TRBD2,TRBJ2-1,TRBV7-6,CASSPFGGAVSYNEQFF,TGTGCCAGCAGCCCATTCGGGGGGGCGGTATCCTACAATGAGCAGTTCTTC